This T cell receptor (beta chain) originates from a study of blood T cell repertoires in COVID-19. Whole-study context: Donors in the United States, Italy and Spain gave samples during acute or convalescent COVID-19. T cells, B-cell-depleted T cells, or PBMCs supplied cDNA or gDNA.

This clone was detected a few times. CDR3 length: 16 amino acids. Germline V gene sequence: CDR1 LNHDA, CDR2 SQIVND (reference sequence). The V gene end was trimmed by 3 bases and the J gene end by 5 bases; junction bases not matched to a gene: 11. The repertoire was sequenced with immunoSEQ multiplex PCR; TCRdb's copy has only in-frame clones and lacks some. The sample has around 30,000 clones; 90% to 95% are singletons. The chain carries TRBV19 and TRBJ2-5; 8 bases match TRBD2. This TCR derives from a man over 45 with active COVID-19. Sequencing was done on a sample of peripheral blood. In DNA form, the CDR3 reads TGTGCCAGTAGTATCGGGAGGGGCGGCGTTGGGGAGACCCAGTACTTC. Translation: CASSIGRGGVGETQYF.